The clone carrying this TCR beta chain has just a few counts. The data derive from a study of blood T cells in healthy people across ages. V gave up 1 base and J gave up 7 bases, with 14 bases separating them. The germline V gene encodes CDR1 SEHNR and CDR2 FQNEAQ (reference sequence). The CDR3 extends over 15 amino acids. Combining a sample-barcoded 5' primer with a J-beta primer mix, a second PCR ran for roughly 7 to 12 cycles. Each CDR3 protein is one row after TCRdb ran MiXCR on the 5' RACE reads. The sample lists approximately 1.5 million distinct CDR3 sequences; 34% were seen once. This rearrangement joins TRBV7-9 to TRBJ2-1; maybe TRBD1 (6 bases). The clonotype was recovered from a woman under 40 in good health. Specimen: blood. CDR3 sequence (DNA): TGTGCCAGCAGCTTAGTTACACAGAGGGGGAATGAGCAGTTCTTC. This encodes CASSLVTQRGNEQFF.